The rows below give T cell receptor beta chains drawn from one sample of a study of shared clonotypes between healthy human individuals. TCRdb's copy holds only in-frame clones and misses some; the assay was immunoSEQ multiplex PCR. The data show over 2 million clones, with 92% seen just once and roughly 0.34% held by the top ten. Sequencing used naive CD4+ T cells from PBMCs. These receptors were taken from a man younger than 35 in good health. Some clones in this sample may be carry-over from other donors' samples. CDR3s include the opening cysteine and the closing phenylalanine or tryptophan. D genes are given only for firm matches. Not all rows give a size; the values are once, few, many and, for expanded clones, a class.

d_gene: .; v_gene: TRBV5-4; j_gene: TRBJ2-5; abundance: .; CDR3nt: TGTGCCAGCACCCTGGGGGGCGCTTTGGCCCAAGAGACCCAGTACTTC; CDR3aa: CASTLGGALAQETQYF
d_gene: .; v_gene: TRBV6-5; j_gene: TRBJ1-3; abundance: .; CDR3nt: TGTGCCAGCAGTTTCCCAGGCGGAAACACCATATATTTT; CDR3aa: CASSFPGGNTIYF
d_gene: TRBD2; v_gene: TRBV9; j_gene: TRBJ2-7; abundance: .; CDR3nt: TGTGCCAGCAGTTCTAGCGGGAGGGCGACCTACGAGCAGTACTTC; CDR3aa: CASSSSGRATYEQYF
d_gene: TRBD2; v_gene: TRBV5-1; j_gene: TRBJ2-2; abundance: .; CDR3nt: TGCGCCAGCAGCTTCCTGACTAGCGGGAACACCGGGGAGCTGTTTTTT; CDR3aa: CASSFLTSGNTGELFF
d_gene: TRBD2; v_gene: TRBV7-2; j_gene: TRBJ2-5; abundance: .; CDR3nt: TGTGCCAGCAGCTTAACGGCTAGCGGGAGTCGGGAGACCCAGTACTTC; CDR3aa: CASSLTASGSRETQYF
d_gene: .; v_gene: TRBV28; j_gene: TRBJ2-7; abundance: .; CDR3nt: TGTGCCAGCAGTTCCGGCCAAAGCTCCTACGAGCAGTACTTC; CDR3aa: CASSSGQSSYEQYF
d_gene: .; v_gene: TRBV5-1; j_gene: TRBJ2-1; abundance: .; CDR3nt: TGCGCCAGCAAGGAGGGAGGCCGCTCCTACAATGAGCAGTTCTTC; CDR3aa: CASKEGGRSYNEQFF
d_gene: .; v_gene: TRBV20-1; j_gene: TRBJ1-1; abundance: few; CDR3nt: TGCAGTGCTAGGGGAGACACTGAAGCTTTCTTT; CDR3aa: CSARGDTEAFF
d_gene: .; v_gene: TRBV14; j_gene: TRBJ1-5; abundance: .; CDR3nt: TGTGCCAGCAGCCAAAGAGAGTTTGAGGGTCAGCCCCAGCATTTT; CDR3aa: CASSQREFEGQPQHF
d_gene: .; v_gene: TRBV5-1; j_gene: TRBJ1-2; abundance: .; CDR3nt: TGCGCCAGCAGCTTGCCAGGGGCTAACTATGGCTACACCTTC; CDR3aa: CASSLPGANYGYTF
d_gene: .; v_gene: TRBV28; j_gene: TRBJ2-7; abundance: .; CDR3nt: TGTGCCAGCAGCCAAGAGGACGGCTCCTACGAGCAGTACTTC; CDR3aa: CASSQEDGSYEQYF
d_gene: .; v_gene: TRBV6-5; j_gene: TRBJ1-3; abundance: .; CDR3nt: TGTGCCAGCAGCCCTCTTCAGGGTTCTGGAAACACCATATATTTT; CDR3aa: CASSPLQGSGNTIYF
d_gene: .; v_gene: TRBV29-1; j_gene: TRBJ1-3; abundance: few; CDR3nt: TGCAGCGTTGAAGACAGGAAAAACTCTGGAAACACCATATATTTT; CDR3aa: CSVEDRKNSGNTIYF
d_gene: .; v_gene: TRBV7-2; j_gene: TRBJ1-5; abundance: .; CDR3nt: TGTGCCAGCGTAAGAGGTCACAGTCGGGACCCCAATCAGCCCCAGCATTTT; CDR3aa: CASVRGHSRDPNQPQHF
d_gene: TRBD2; v_gene: TRBV28; j_gene: TRBJ2-1; abundance: .; CDR3nt: TGTGCCAGCATTACGGGGGGGTCCTACAATGAGCAGTTCTTC; CDR3aa: CASITGGSYNEQFF
d_gene: TRBD2; v_gene: TRBV6-5; j_gene: TRBJ2-7; abundance: .; CDR3nt: TGTGCCACGACTAGCGGGAGGACCTACGAGCAGTACTTC; CDR3aa: CATTSGRTYEQYF
d_gene: TRBD1; v_gene: TRBV28; j_gene: TRBJ2-7; abundance: once; CDR3nt: TGTGCCAGCAGTCCACCGGGACAGGGCTCCTACGAGCAGTACTTC; CDR3aa: CASSPPGQGSYEQYF
d_gene: .; v_gene: TRBV28; j_gene: TRBJ1-2; abundance: .; CDR3nt: TGTGCCAGCAGTTCCCTGGACTATGGCTACACCTTC; CDR3aa: CASSSLDYGYTF
d_gene: .; v_gene: TRBV2; j_gene: TRBJ1-2; abundance: few; CDR3nt: TGTGCCAGCAGTGAAGAGCGTGTCTACACCTTC; CDR3aa: CASSEERVYTF
d_gene: TRBD2; v_gene: TRBV6-1; j_gene: TRBJ2-7; abundance: once; CDR3nt: TGTGCCAGCAGTTGGCTTAGCGGGAGCTCCTACGAGCAGTACTTC; CDR3aa: CASSWLSGSSYEQYF
d_gene: TRBD2; v_gene: TRBV11-2; j_gene: TRBJ2-7; abundance: .; CDR3nt: TGTGCCAGCAGCTTAGGTCTCCTAGCGGGAGCGTTCGTCGACGAGCAGTACTTC; CDR3aa: CASSLGLLAGAFVDEQYF
d_gene: TRBD1; v_gene: TRBV27; j_gene: TRBJ1-5; abundance: .; CDR3nt: TGTGCCAGCAGTTCGTTGACAGGGGCCCAGCCCCAGCATTTT; CDR3aa: CASSSLTGAQPQHF
d_gene: TRBD1; v_gene: TRBV28; j_gene: TRBJ2-5; abundance: .; CDR3nt: TGTGCCAGCAGTGTTCTGGGACAGGGTAAGACCCAGTACTTC; CDR3aa: CASSVLGQGKTQYF
d_gene: .; v_gene: TRBV28; j_gene: TRBJ1-2; abundance: few; CDR3nt: TGTGCCAGCAGTTCCAGCGATGGCTACACCTTC; CDR3aa: CASSSSDGYTF
d_gene: .; v_gene: TRBV19; j_gene: TRBJ2-1; abundance: .; CDR3nt: TGTGCCAGTACCCGGGGGAGCTCCTACAATGAGCAGTTCTTC; CDR3aa: CASTRGSSYNEQFF
d_gene: TRBD1; v_gene: TRBV6-5; j_gene: TRBJ1-5; abundance: .; CDR3nt: TGTGCCAGCAGTCACAGAACAGGGGGCTGGCAGCCCCAGCATTTT; CDR3aa: CASSHRTGGWQPQHF
d_gene: .; v_gene: TRBV9; j_gene: TRBJ2-3; abundance: few; CDR3nt: TGTGCCAGCAGCGTGGGGGGAACAGATACGCAGTATTTT; CDR3aa: CASSVGGTDTQYF
d_gene: .; v_gene: TRBV30; j_gene: TRBJ2-7; abundance: .; CDR3nt: TGTGCCTGGAGGGCGCGCCCCCCACGTGGTCTAACCTACGAGCAGTACTTC; CDR3aa: CAWRARPPRGLTYEQYF
d_gene: TRBD1; v_gene: TRBV18; j_gene: TRBJ1-1; abundance: .; CDR3nt: TGTGCCAGCAAGGGACAGGGGGTTATCGACACTGAAGCTTTCTTT; CDR3aa: CASKGQGVIDTEAFF
d_gene: TRBD1; v_gene: TRBV27; j_gene: TRBJ2-3; abundance: .; CDR3nt: TGTGCCAGCAGTGAACAGGGGAGAACAGATACGCAGTATTTT; CDR3aa: CASSEQGRTDTQYF
d_gene: .; v_gene: TRBV28; j_gene: TRBJ1-2; abundance: .; CDR3nt: TGTGCCAGCAGTTTGGGCCTTGGACAGCCCAGCGATGGCTACACCTTC; CDR3aa: CASSLGLGQPSDGYTF
d_gene: TRBD2; v_gene: TRBV6-6; j_gene: TRBJ2-5; abundance: .; CDR3nt: TGTGCCAGCAGTCGGGAGGGGACCCAGTACTTC; CDR3aa: CASSREGTQYF
d_gene: .; v_gene: TRBV28; j_gene: TRBJ1-1; abundance: once; CDR3nt: TGTGCCAGCAGTCTTGGGGGGGGCTTGAACACTGAAGCTTTCTTT; CDR3aa: CASSLGGGLNTEAFF
d_gene: TRBD1; v_gene: TRBV5-1; j_gene: TRBJ2-1; abundance: .; CDR3nt: TGCGCCAGCCAGGACAGGTCCCTTACAAATGAGCAGTTCTTC; CDR3aa: CASQDRSLTNEQFF
d_gene: .; v_gene: TRBV30; j_gene: TRBJ1-3; abundance: .; CDR3nt: TGTGCCTGGAGTCTTGGGGGGGGCACCATATATTTT; CDR3aa: CAWSLGGGTIYF
d_gene: .; v_gene: TRBV5-6; j_gene: TRBJ2-1; abundance: .; CDR3nt: TGTGCCAGCAGCTTCCAGGAGTACAATGAGCAGTTCTTC; CDR3aa: CASSFQEYNEQFF